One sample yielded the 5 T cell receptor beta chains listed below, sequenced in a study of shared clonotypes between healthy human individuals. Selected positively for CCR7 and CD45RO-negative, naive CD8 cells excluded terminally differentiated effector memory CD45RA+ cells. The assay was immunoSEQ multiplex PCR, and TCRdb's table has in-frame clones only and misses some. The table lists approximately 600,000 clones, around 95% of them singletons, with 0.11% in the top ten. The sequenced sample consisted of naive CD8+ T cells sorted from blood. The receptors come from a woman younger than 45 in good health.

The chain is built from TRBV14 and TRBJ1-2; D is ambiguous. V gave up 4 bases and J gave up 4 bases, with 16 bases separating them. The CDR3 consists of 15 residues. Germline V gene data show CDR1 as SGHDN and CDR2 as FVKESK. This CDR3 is CASSPSFGAGYGYTF. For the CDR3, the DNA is TGTGCCAGCAGCCCTAGCTTCGGAGCTGGCTATGGCTACACCTTC.

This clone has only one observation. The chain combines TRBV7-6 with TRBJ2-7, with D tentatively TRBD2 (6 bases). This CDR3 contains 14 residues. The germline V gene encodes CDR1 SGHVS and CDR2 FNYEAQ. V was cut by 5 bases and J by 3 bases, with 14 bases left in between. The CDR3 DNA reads TGTGCCAGCAGCCCCACGGAGGGCCTCTACGAGCAGTACTTC. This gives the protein CASSPTEGLYEQYF.

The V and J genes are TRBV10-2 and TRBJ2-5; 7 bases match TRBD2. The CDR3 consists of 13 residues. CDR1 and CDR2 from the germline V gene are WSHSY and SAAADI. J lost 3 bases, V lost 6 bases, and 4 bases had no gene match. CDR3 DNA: TGCGCCAGCAGGGCGGGAGCGGAAGAGACCCAGTACTTC. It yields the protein CASRAGAEETQYF.

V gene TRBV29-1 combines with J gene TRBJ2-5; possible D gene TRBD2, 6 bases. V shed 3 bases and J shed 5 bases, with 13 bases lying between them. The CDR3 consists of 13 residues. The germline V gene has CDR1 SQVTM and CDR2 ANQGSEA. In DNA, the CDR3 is TGCAGCGTTGACAGCCACCGGGAGGAGACCCAGTACTTC. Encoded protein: CSVDSHREETQYF.

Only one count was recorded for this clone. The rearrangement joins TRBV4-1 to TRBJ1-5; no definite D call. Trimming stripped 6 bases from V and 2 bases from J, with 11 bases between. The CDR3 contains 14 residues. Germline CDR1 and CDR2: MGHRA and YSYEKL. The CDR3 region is CASRSVGGNQPQHF. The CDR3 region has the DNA TGCGCCAGCAGGAGTGTTGGGGGCAATCAGCCCCAGCATTTT.